Below are 2 T cell receptor beta chains sequenced from a single sample in a study of blood T cells in healthy people across ages. The use of a sample-barcoded 5' primer and a J-beta primer mix characterized a second PCR of roughly 6 to 11 cycles. TCRdb used MiXCR to reprocess the 5' RACE reads, holding one entry per CDR3 protein. The sample includes 850,000 to 950,000 distinct CDR3 sequences, 25% to 30% of them seen just once. The source material was blood. All receptors derive from a woman of 80 years or more in good health.

This chain connects TRBV11-2 to TRBJ2-1, with D tentatively TRBD2 (6 bases). The J call is uncertain, as TRBJ2-7 better fits the DNA end. In germline, CDR1 is SGHAT, CDR2 FQNNGV. CDR3 length: 16 residues. In nucleotides, the CDR3 is TGTGCCAGCAGCTTAGTCCCCGGGAGCTCCTACAATGAGCAGTACTTC. Translating it yields CASSLVPGSSYNEQYF.

In regard to this clonotype: The conserved phenylalanine or tryptophan normally closing the CDR3 is absent here, so this likely arose from a read error. This chain uses TRBV20-1 with TRBJ2-7; 8 bases match TRBD2. The better agreement between TRBJ2-5 and the DNA end casts doubt on the J call. Germline V CDR1 and CDR2: DFQATT, SNEGSKA (reference sequence). The CDR3 is 18 amino acids. CDR3 nucleotides: TGCAGTGCCCCGAAACCCTTAGACGGGGGGGCCATTAAAGAGACCCAGTACTGC. Translation gives CSAPKPLDGGAIKETQYC.